This T cell receptor (beta chain) appears in the sequencing data of a study of tumor and adjacent non-tumor tissue in lung cancer. Turning to the study itself: Aged roughly 31 to 85 years, patients included roughly ten men and about 5 women with stage I to III disease.

Study-wide points: Patients with more diverse tumor TCRs had worse survival.

The CDR3 covers 16 residues. Germline CDR1 MNHNY, CDR2 SVGAGI (reference sequence). Concerning this clonotype itself: The target antigen is unknown. Germline and junction disagree at one end, which may indicate a read error.

A modified ARM-PCR protocol with three rounds of nested PCR amplified TCRbeta. Each CDR3 protein is one row after TCRdb ran MiXCR on the multiplex PCR reads. The sample carries 43,000 or so distinct CDR3 sequences, roughly 66% recorded once. RNA was extracted from bulk tissue without any cell sorting. Distant lung tissue was collected more than 3 cm away from the tumor edge. Specimen: distant non-tumor lung tissue. The genes are TRBV6-6 and TRBJ2-5, with 7 bases aligning to TRBD1. The clonotype comes from a man in his fifties or sixties with non-small cell lung cancer. In nucleotides, the CDR3 is TGTGCCGGCAGTTACTCGGGTTCAGGGGGAGATGAGACCCAGTATTTC. As protein: CAGSYSGSGGDETQYF.